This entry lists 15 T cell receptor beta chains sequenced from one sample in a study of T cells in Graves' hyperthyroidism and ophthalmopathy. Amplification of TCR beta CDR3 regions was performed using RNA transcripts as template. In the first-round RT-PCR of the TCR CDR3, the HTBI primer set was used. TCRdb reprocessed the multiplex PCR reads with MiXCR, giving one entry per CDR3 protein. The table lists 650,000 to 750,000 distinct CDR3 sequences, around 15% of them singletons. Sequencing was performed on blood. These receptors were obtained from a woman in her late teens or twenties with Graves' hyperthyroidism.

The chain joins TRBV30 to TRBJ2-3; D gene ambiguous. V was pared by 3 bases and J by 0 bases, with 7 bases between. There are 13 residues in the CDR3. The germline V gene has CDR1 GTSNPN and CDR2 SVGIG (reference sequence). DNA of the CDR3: TGTGCCTGGAGACGCCCTAGCACAGATACGCAGTATTTT. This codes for CAWRRPSTDTQYF.

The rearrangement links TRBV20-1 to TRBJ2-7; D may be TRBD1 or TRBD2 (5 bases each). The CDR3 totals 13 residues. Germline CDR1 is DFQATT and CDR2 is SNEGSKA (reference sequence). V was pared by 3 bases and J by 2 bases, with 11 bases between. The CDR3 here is CSARGRLTYEQYF. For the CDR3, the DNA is TGCAGTGCTAGGGGACGACTTACCTACGAGCAGTACTTC.

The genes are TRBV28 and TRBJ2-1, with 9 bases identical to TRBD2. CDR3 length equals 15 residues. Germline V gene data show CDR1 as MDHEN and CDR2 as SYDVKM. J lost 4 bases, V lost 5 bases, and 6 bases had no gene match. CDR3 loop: CASSTGTSRYNEQFF. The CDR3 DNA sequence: TGTGCCAGCAGTACCGGGACTAGCCGATACAATGAGCAGTTCTTC.

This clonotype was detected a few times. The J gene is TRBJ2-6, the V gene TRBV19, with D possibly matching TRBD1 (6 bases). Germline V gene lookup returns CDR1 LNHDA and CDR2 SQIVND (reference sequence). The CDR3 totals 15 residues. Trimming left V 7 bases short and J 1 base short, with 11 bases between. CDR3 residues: CASTQGYSGANVLTF. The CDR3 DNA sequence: TGTGCCAGTACGCAGGGGTATTCTGGGGCCAACGTCCTGACTTTC.

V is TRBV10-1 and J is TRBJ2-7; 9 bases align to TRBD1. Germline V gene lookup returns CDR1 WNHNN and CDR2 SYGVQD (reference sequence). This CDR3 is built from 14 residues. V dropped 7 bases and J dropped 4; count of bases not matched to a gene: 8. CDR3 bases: TGCGCCAGCATTACGACAGGGGGATTTTACGAGCAGTACTTC. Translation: CASITTGGFYEQYF.

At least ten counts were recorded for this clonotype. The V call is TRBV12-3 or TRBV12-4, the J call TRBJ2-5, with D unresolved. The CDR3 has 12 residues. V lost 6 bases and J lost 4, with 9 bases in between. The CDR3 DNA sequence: TGTGCCAGCAGCGTTCGGAGAGAGACCCAGTACTTC. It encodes CASSVRRETQYF.

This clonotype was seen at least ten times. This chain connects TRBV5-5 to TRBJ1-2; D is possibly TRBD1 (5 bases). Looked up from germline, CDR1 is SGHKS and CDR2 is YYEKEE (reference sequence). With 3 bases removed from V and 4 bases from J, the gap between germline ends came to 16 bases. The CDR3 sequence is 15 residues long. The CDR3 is CASSWTGTSSYGYTF. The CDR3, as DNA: TGTGCCAGCAGCTGGACCGGGACCTCCTCCTATGGCTACACCTTC.

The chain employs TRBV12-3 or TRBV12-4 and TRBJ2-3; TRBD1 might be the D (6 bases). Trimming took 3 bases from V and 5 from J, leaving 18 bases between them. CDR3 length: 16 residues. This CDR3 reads CASSFRDTGFGDTQYF. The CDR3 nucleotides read TGTGCCAGCAGTTTCCGGGACACGGGTTTTGGAGATACGCAGTATTTT.

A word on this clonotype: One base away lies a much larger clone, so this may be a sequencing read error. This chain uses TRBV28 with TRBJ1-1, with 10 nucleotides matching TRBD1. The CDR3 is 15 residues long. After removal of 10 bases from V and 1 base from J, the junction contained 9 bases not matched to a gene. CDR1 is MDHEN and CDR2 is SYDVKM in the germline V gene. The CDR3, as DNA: TGTGCCAACGGGAAAGGGGACAGGGGGAACACTGAAGCTTTCTTT. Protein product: CANGKGDRGNTEAFF.

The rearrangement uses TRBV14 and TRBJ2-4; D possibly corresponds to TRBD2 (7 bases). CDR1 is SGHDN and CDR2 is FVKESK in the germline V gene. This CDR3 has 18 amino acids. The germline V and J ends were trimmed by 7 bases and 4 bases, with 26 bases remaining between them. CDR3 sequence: CASTAMGGPAFGKNIQYF. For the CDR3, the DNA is TGTGCCAGCACCGCCATGGGGGGGCCGGCCTTCGGGAAAAACATTCAGTACTTC.

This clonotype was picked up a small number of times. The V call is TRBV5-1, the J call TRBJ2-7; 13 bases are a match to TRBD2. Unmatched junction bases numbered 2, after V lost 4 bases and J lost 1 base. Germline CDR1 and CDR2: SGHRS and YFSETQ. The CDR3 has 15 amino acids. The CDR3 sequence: CASSVLAGGSYEQYF. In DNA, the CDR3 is TGCGCCAGCAGCGTACTAGCGGGAGGGTCCTACGAGCAGTACTTC. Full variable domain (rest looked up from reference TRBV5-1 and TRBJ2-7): KAGVTQTPRYLIKTRGQQVTLSCSPISGHRSVSWYQQTPGQGLQFLFEYFSETQRNKGNFPGRFSGRQFSNSRSEMNVSTLELGDSALYLCASSVLAGGSYEQYFGPGTRLTVT.

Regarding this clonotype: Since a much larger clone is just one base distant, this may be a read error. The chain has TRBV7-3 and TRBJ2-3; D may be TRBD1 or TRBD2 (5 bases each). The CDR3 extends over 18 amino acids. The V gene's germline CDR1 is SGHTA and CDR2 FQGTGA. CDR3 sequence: CAGSQFPWGPSGTDTQYF. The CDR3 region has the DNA TGTGCCGGCAGCCAGTTCCCCTGGGGACCGTCTGGCACAGATACGCAGTATTTT.

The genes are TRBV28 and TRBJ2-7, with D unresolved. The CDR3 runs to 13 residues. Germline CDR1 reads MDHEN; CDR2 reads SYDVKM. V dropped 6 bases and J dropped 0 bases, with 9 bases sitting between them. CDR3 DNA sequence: TGTGCCAGCAGCCCTTTCACCTCCTACGAGCAGTACTTC. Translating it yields CASSPFTSYEQYF.

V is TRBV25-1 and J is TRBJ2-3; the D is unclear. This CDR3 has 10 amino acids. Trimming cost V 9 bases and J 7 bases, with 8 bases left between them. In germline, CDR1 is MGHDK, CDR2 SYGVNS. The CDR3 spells CASSKYTQYF. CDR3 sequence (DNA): TGTGCCAGTTCCAAGTATACGCAGTATTTT.

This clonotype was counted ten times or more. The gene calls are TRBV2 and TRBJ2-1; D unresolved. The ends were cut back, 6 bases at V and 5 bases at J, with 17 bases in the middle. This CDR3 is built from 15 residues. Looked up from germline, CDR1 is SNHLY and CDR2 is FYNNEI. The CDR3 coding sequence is TGTGCCAGCAGGGGGTGGACCGCTCACGACAATGAGCAGTTCTTC. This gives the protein CASRGWTAHDNEQFF. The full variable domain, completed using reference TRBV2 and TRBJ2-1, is EPEVTQTPSHQVTQMGQEVILRCVPISNHLYFYWYRQILGQKVEFLVSFYNNEISEKSEIFDDQFSVERPDGSNFTLKIRSTKLEDSAMYFCASRGWTAHDNEQFFGPGTRLTVL.